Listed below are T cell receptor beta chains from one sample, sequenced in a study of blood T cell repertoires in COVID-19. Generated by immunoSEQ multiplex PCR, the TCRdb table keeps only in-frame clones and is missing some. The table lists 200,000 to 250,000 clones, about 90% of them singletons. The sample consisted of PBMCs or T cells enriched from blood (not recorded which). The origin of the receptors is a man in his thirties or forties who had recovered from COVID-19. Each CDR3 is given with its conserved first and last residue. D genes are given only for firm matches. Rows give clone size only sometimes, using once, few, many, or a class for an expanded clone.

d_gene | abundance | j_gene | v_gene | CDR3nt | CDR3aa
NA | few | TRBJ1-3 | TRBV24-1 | TGTGCCACCAGTGATTTCAGGGTATCCTCTGGAAACACCATATATTTT | CATSDFRVSSGNTIYF
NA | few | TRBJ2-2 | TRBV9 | TGTGCCAGCAGCCCAGTTTTCCCCGGGGAGCTGTTTTTT | CASSPVFPGELFF
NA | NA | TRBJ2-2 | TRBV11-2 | TGTGCCAGCAGTTCATCGCGGTTGCCCGGGGAGCTGTTTTTT | CASSSSRLPGELFF
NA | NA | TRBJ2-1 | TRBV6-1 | TGTGCCAGCAGTGACAGAGGCCCCTTACTGGACAATGAGCAGTTCTTC | CASSDRGPLLDNEQFF
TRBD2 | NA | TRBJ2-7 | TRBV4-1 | TGCGCCAGCAGCCAAGGGGTAGCGGGGGGGAGCGTGTCCTACGAGCAGTACTTC | CASSQGVAGGSVSYEQYF
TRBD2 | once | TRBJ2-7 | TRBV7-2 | TGTGCCAGCAGCCCACTAGCGGGGCAAAGTGAGCAGTACTTC | CASSPLAGQSEQYF
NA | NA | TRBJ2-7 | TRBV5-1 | TGCGCCAGCAGGCTTGGACAGACAGCCTACGAGCAGTACTTC | CASRLGQTAYEQYF
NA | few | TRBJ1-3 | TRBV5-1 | TGCGCCAGCAGCCCCGGGCAGGGGTTAAGAGGAAACACCATATATTTT | CASSPGQGLRGNTIYF
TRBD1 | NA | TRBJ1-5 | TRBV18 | TGTGCCAGCTCACGAGATACAGGGGAGCCCCAGCATTTT | CASSRDTGEPQHF
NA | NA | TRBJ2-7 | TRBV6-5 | TGTGCCAGCAGGGGGAGGGGGGCCCTCGAGCAGTACTTC | CASRGRGALEQYF
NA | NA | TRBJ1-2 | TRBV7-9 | TGTGCCAGCAGCGGCCAGGGGTTCAACTATGGCTACACCTTC | CASSGQGFNYGYTF
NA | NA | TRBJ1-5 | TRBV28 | TGTGCCAGCAGCGCCGACTCCAATACAGGGAGTGGCAATCAGCCCCAGCATTTT | CASSADSNTGSGNQPQHF
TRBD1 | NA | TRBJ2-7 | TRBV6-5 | TGTGCCAGCAGTTACTCTGGGGACAGCTTCTCCTACGAGCAGTACTTC | CASSYSGDSFSYEQYF
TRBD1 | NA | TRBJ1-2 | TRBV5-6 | TGTGCCAGCAGCTACCGACAGGGGGGCTACACCTTC | CASSYRQGGYTF
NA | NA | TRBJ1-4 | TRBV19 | TGTGCCAGTAGGGCCCATGAAAAACTGTTTTTT | CASRAHEKLFF
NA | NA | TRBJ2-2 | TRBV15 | TGTGCCACCAGCAGAGATGGGAGCACCGGGGAGCTGTTTTTT | CATSRDGSTGELFF
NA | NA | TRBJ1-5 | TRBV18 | TGTGCCAGCTCACCGGGGCAGAAGCAGCCCCAGCATTTT | CASSPGQKQPQHF
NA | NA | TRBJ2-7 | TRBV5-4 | TGTGCCAGCAGCGCGGGGGCGGGAAACTACGAGCAGTACTTC | CASSAGAGNYEQYF
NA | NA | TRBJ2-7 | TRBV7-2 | TGTGCCAGCAGCGTCTCCCTCTACGAGCAGTACTTC | CASSVSLYEQYF
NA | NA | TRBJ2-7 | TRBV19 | TGTGCCAGTAGCAAAGGGGGGACAGCCCGATACGAGCAGTACTTC | CASSKGGTARYEQYF
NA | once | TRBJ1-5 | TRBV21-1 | TGTGCCAGCAGCATGATGGACAGACCATATAGCAATCAGCCCCAGCATTTT | CASSMMDRPYSNQPQHF
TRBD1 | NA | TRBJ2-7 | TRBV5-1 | TGCGCCAGCAGTTTCGACAGGGCCCCATCCTACGAGCAGTACTTC | CASSFDRAPSYEQYF
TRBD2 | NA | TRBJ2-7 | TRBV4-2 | TGTGCCAGCAGCCAAGATGGCGGGACCGGGACTAGCAACTACGAGCAGTACTTC | CASSQDGGTGTSNYEQYF
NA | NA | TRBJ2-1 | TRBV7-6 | TGTGCCAGCAGCTTTAGTCCCAGCGTGTACAATGAGCAGTTCTTC | CASSFSPSVYNEQFF
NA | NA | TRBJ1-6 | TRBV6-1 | TGTGCCAGCAGAGAAGGGGGGCGGGATAATTCACCCCTCCACTTT | CASREGGRDNSPLHF
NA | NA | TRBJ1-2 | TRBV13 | TGTGCCAGCAGCCAAGGGGGAGTGGCGTTGACCTTC | CASSQGGVALTF
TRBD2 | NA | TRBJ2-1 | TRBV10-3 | TGTGCCATCAGTCAAACCCCGGGACTAGCGGGGGGGGTGGTTGAGCAGTTCTTC | CAISQTPGLAGGVVEQFF
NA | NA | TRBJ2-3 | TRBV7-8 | TGTGCCAGCAGCCGCCCGCCAGGTGGCGAGGATACGCAGTATTTT | CASSRPPGGEDTQYF
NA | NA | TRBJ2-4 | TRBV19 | TGTGCCAGTACCCTATCAGGGGACGCCAAAAACATTCAGTACTTC | CASTLSGDAKNIQYF
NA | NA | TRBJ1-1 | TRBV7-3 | TGTGCCAGCAGCGCGGACAGGAACACTGAAGCTTTCTTT | CASSADRNTEAFF
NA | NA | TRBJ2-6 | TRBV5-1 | TGCGCCAGCAGCTTGGTTGGGGGCCCCTCCTTCTCTGGGGCCAACGTCCTGACTTTC | CASSLVGGPSFSGANVLTF
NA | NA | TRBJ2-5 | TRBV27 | TGTGCCAGCAGAAAGACTATACGGAGAAAAGAGACCCAGTACTTC | CASRKTIRRKETQYF
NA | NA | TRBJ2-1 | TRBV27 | TGTGCCAGCAGTAAATGGCCAAACAATGAGCAGTTCTTC | CASSKWPNNEQFF
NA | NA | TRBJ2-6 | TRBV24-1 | TGTGCCACCAGTGATTTGCACATGAACTCTGGGGCCAACGTCCTGACTTTC | CATSDLHMNSGANVLTF
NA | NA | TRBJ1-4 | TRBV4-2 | TGTGCCAGCAGCCAAGATAGGCGGCCTAATGAAAAACTGTTTTTT | CASSQDRRPNEKLFF
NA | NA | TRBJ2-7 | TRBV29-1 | TGCAGCGTTGAAGGTTCCAGGGTCAATGAGCAGTACTTC | CSVEGSRVNEQYF
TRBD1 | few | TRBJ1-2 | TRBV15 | TGTGCCACCAGCAGACAGGACAGGAGTGGCTACACCTTC | CATSRQDRSGYTF
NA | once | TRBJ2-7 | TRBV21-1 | TGTGCCAGCACCGAAGTCCGGGACAGACCCTACGAGCAGTACTTC | CASTEVRDRPYEQYF
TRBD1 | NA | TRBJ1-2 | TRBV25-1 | TGTGCCAGCAGTGGCGGGACAGTCAACTATGGCTACACCTTC | CASSGGTVNYGYTF
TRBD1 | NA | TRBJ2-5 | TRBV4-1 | TGCGCCAGCAACCGACAGGGTGGCGTTGAGACCCAGTACTTC | CASNRQGGVETQYF
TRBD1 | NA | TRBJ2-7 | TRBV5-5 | TGTGCCAGCAGAATTGGGACAGGTAGCTACGAGCAGTACTTC | CASRIGTGSYEQYF
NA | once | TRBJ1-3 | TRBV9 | TGTGCCAGCAGCGTGACAGCTGGAAACACCATATATTTT | CASSVTAGNTIYF
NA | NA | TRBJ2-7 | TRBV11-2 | TGTGCCAGCAGGTTCCCTGGAACGGGGTCCTACGAGCAGTACTTC | CASRFPGTGSYEQYF
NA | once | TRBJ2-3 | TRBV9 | TGTGCCAGCAGCGTAGGTACTAGCACAGATACGCAGTATTTT | CASSVGTSTDTQYF
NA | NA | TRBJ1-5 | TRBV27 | TGTGCCTCGGGGGTGGCTAGCAATCAGCCCCAGCATTTT | CASGVASNQPQHF
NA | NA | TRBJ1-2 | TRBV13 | TGTGCCAGCAGCTTCACACAGCTACCTAACTATGGCTACACCTTC | CASSFTQLPNYGYTF
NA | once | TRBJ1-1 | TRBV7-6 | TGTGCCAGCGTGGACGGGGTGGGCGCTGAAGCTTTCTTT | CASVDGVGAEAFF
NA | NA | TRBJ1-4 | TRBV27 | TGTGCCAGCAGTTTACGGGCAGGGCTAATCCTGTTTTTT | CASSLRAGLILFF
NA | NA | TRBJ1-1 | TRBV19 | TGTGCCAGTATCGCTGAGGGCCCGGGGGCTTTCTTT | CASIAEGPGAFF
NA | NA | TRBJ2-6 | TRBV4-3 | TGCGCCAGCAGCCAAGAACCCAGGGCGGGGGCCAACGTCCTGACTTTC | CASSQEPRAGANVLTF
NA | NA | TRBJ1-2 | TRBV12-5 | TGTGCTAGTGGTTGGAACAGCCAGGCGGGGGGCTACACCTTC | CASGWNSQAGGYTF